Presented here are 23 T cell receptor beta chains from one specimen sequenced in a study of vaccination and CD4 T cells after COVID-19. Treatment specified: roughly 11-day PBMC culture with coronavirus spike peptide pools or control peptides (ViraFEST assay). Their antigen targets remain unknown. The assay that was used to sequence DNA from cultured CD4+ T cells was the Oncomine TCR Beta short-read assay. TCRdb reanalysed the PCR reads using MiXCR and keeps one entry per CDR3 protein. The table includes 17,000 or so distinct CDR3 sequences, 45% to 65% detected once. Sequenced sample: CD4+ T cells from blood, cultured in vitro. These TCRs come from a human donor who had recovered from COVID-19.

The chain carries TRBV7-2 and TRBJ2-3; D gene uncertain. V gave up 1 base and J gave up 1 base, with 9 bases separating them. The CDR3 spans 15 residues. Germline V lookup: CDR1 SGHTA, CDR2 FQGNSA. The CDR3 loop reads CASSLVSSGTDTQYF. For the CDR3, the DNA is TGTGCCAGCAGCTTAGTGTCGAGTGGCACAGATACGCAGTATTTT.

This clonotype was observed a single time. The V and J genes are TRBV11-3 and TRBJ2-5; perhaps TRBD2 as D (5 bases). The CDR3 runs to 15 residues. The V end lost 1 base, the J end lost 0 bases, and 9 bases lay between the germline ends. Looked up from germline, CDR1 is SGHNT and CDR2 is YENEEA. The CDR3 sequence: CASSLAGNNQETQYF. The CDR3, as DNA: TGTGCCAGCAGCTTAGCGGGGAATAACCAAGAGACCCAGTACTTC.

V gene TRBV12-3 or TRBV12-4 combines with J gene TRBJ2-7; 11 positions agree with TRBD1. The junction had 5 bases not matched to a gene; V was cut back by 5 bases and J by 2 bases. The CDR3 is made up of 15 amino acids. The CDR3 is CASSQGQGAAYEQYF. The DNA for the CDR3 is TGTGCCAGCAGTCAAGGACAGGGGGCTGCCTACGAGCAGTACTTC.

The sample holds a few counts of this clonotype. The chain recombines TRBV20-1 with TRBJ1-2, with D possibly being TRBD1 (6 bases). From germline, CDR1 is DFQATT and CDR2 SNEGSKA (reference sequence). V lost 0 bases and J lost 2, with 7 bases in between. The CDR3 consists of 13 residues. CDR3 sequence: CSARDGGNYGYTF. For the CDR3, the DNA is TGCAGTGCTAGAGATGGGGGCAACTATGGCTACACCTTC.

In its sample, this clonotype was seen a few times. CDR3 residues: CASSEGLASGGEETQYF. The CDR3 DNA reads TGTGCCAGCAGTGAGGGTTTGGCTAGCGGGGGGGAAGAGACCCAGTACTTC. V gene TRBV2 combines with J gene TRBJ2-5, with 12 positions matching TRBD2. Germline-derived CDR1 and CDR2 are SNHLY and FYNNEI. J was trimmed by 3 bases and V by 3 bases; bases with no gene match: 8. This CDR3 is 17 amino acids long.

The rearrangement joins TRBV19 to TRBJ2-3; D unclear. This CDR3 has 12 residues. Per the germline V gene, CDR1 is LNHDA and CDR2 is SQIVND (reference sequence). V dropped 7 bases and J dropped 4 bases, with 9 bases sitting between them. The CDR3 coding sequence is TGTGCCAGTATACGATGGGCAGATACGCAGTATTTT. Its protein is CASIRWADTQYF.

The genes are TRBV21-1 and TRBJ2-7; TRBD2 reflects the table's D call only, with no check against the DNA. TRBV21-1 is a recognized pseudogene. The CDR3 is made up of 16 amino acids. The CDR3: CASSKAESARIHEQYF. CDR3 in DNA: TGTGCCAGCAGCAAAGCGGAAAGCGCTAGGATCCACGAGCAGTACTTC.

The chain couples TRBV9 to TRBJ2-7, with 8 bases aligning to TRBD1. Germline-derived CDR1 and CDR2 are SGDLS and YYNGEE. After removal of 4 bases from V and 3 bases from J, the junction contained 9 bases not matched to a gene. This CDR3 has 15 amino acids. The CDR3 DNA sequence: TGTGCCAGCAGCCCGACAGGGGTAGGGTTCTACGAGCAGTACTTC. Protein sequence: CASSPTGVGFYEQYF.

This clonotype was picked up a small number of times. This chain connects TRBV12-3 or TRBV12-4 to TRBJ1-1; TRBD1 aligns across 7 bases. This CDR3 region has 15 residues. The V and J ends lost 6 bases and 3 bases, in that order; junction bases with no gene match: 10. Here the CDR3 reads CASRVRQGSDTEAFF. The CDR3 coding sequence is TGTGCCAGCAGGGTCAGACAGGGTAGCGACACTGAAGCTTTCTTT.

V usage is TRBV20-1 and J usage is TRBJ2-1, with a tentative D call TRBD2 (6 bases). V lost 5 bases and J lost 8, with 16 bases in between. From germline, CDR1 is DFQATT and CDR2 SNEGSKA (reference sequence). CDR3 length equals 13 residues. CDR3 loop: CSAPRGGVDEQFF. CDR3 DNA sequence: TGCAGTGCTCCTAGGGGCGGGGTGGATGAGCAGTTCTTC.

This clonotype was seen a single time. One base away lies a much larger clone, so this may be a sequencing read error. This sequence joins TRBV7-2 and TRBJ2-7, with D perhaps TRBD1 or TRBD2 (5 bases each). CDR1 is SGHTA and CDR2 is FQGNSA in the germline V gene. CDR3 size: 14 residues. The chain's CDR3 is CVSSRRIGRDPQYF. CDR3 in DNA: TGTGTCAGCAGCCGAAGGATTGGCAGGGACCCTCAGTACTTC.

This clonotype has only a few counts. The V call is TRBV4-3, the J call TRBJ2-7, with D possibly being TRBD1 (8 bases). Germline V lookup: CDR1 LGHNA, CDR2 YSLEER. Trimming took 3 bases from V and 0 from J, leaving 12 bases between them. The CDR3 is made up of 15 amino acids. The CDR3, as DNA: TGCGCCAGCAGCCACAGCGGGACAGGCTCCTACGAGCAGTACTTC. This codes for CASSHSGTGSYEQYF.

This clonotype was picked up a small number of times. The rearrangement joins TRBV15 to TRBJ1-4; weak D call: TRBD1 (5 bases). V lost 3 bases to trimming and J lost 14 bases, with 28 bases between them. Germline V gene lookup returns CDR1 LNHNV and CDR2 YYDKDF (reference sequence). The CDR3 extends over 17 amino acids. The CDR3 is CATSRQIGRGREGQLFF. CDR3 DNA sequence: TGTGCCACCAGCAGGCAAATCGGCCGGGGGAGAGAAGGGCAGCTGTTTTTT. The full variable domain, completed using reference TRBV15 and TRBJ1-4, is DAMVIQNPRYQVTQFGKPVTLSCSQTLNHNVMYWYQQKSSQAPKLLFHYYDKDFNNEADTPDNFQSRRPNTSFCFLDIRSPGLGDTAMYLCATSRQIGRGREGQLFFGSGTQLSVL.

A few counts support this clonotype. CDR3 bases: TGTGCCAGCAGTTTATCTGTGGCAGGGGGCAACTACGAGCAGTACTTC. As protein: CASSLSVAGGNYEQYF. The rearrangement uses TRBV27 and TRBJ2-7; TRBD1 agrees at 8 bases. The V segment lost 0 bases and the J segment 3 bases; nucleotides outside the gene matches: 7. The germline CDR1 and CDR2 sequences are MNHEY and SMNVEV (reference sequence). CDR3 length: 16 residues.

V usage is TRBV7-2 and J usage is TRBJ2-1, with 14 bases that match TRBD2. V lost 5 bases to trimming and J lost 7 bases; unmatched junction nucleotides: 7. The length of the CDR3 is 16 residues. Germline loops: CDR1 SGHTA, CDR2 FQGNSA. CDR3: CASSGTGTSGGNEQFF. The CDR3 bases are TGTGCCAGCAGCGGAACCGGGACTAGCGGGGGAAATGAGCAGTTCTTC.

This clonotype was counted between two and nine times. The rearrangement links TRBV7-9 to TRBJ1-2; D is unresolved. Between the trimmed V and J ends, which lost 0 bases and 3 bases, there was a span of 2 bases. The CDR3 covers 12 residues. Germline CDR1 reads SEHNR; CDR2 reads FQNEAQ (reference sequence). The CDR3 protein is CASSLADYGYTF. The CDR3 nucleotides are TGTGCCAGCAGCTTAGCAGACTATGGCTACACCTTC.

The genes are TRBV6-2 or TRBV6-3 and TRBJ2-3, with 8 nucleotides matching TRBD2. There are 15 residues in the CDR3. Germline CDR1 and CDR2: MNHEY and SVGEGT. The V segment lost 1 base and the J segment 4 bases; nucleotides outside the gene matches: 4. CDR3 bases: TGTGCCAGCAGTTACTGGGGACTAGTGTCAGATACGCAGTATTTT. It codes for CASSYWGLVSDTQYF.

This clonotype is classed as medium-sized. The V gene is TRBV7-2, the J gene TRBJ2-3, with 8 bases identical to TRBD1. CDR3 size: 14 residues. In germline, CDR1 is SGHTA, CDR2 FQGNSA. V was pared by 5 bases and J by 2 bases, with 3 bases of the junction left unmatched. CDR3: CASSRTGTTDTQYF. CDR3 nucleotides: TGTGCCAGCAGCCGGACAGGGACCACAGATACGCAGTATTTT.

The chain combines TRBV6-5 with TRBJ1-1; no reliable D call. CDR3 size: 14 residues. The germline V gene has CDR1 MNHEY and CDR2 SVGAGI. Trimming left V 1 base short and J 4 bases short, with 10 bases between. The CDR3 here is CASSYLAFTTEAFF. The CDR3, as DNA: TGTGCCAGCAGTTACTTAGCGTTTACCACTGAAGCTTTCTTT.

The J gene is TRBJ2-2, the V gene TRBV24-1; 16 bases align to TRBD2. V lost 8 bases to trimming and J lost 4 bases; unmatched junction nucleotides: 6. This CDR3 spans 17 amino acids. In germline, CDR1 is KGHDR, CDR2 SFDVKD. CDR3 sequence (DNA): TGTGCCACCATGGGACTAGCGGGGGGGCTTAGCACCGGGGAGCTGTTTTTT. Protein: CATMGLAGGLSTGELFF.

This clonotype was observed a few times. This chain connects TRBV20-1 to TRBJ2-3, with 7 bases aligning to TRBD2. CDR1 and CDR2 (germline): DFQATT, SNEGSKA (reference sequence). The CDR3 runs to 14 residues. Trimming at V came to 3 bases and at J to 5 bases, leaving 8 bases not matched to a gene. The CDR3 DNA is TGCAGTGCTAGTCTCCGTACGGGAGGAGATACGCAGTATTTT. It yields the protein CSASLRTGGDTQYF.

This chain connects TRBV2 to TRBJ2-5; TRBD1 matches 7 bases. Losses at the gene ends were 7 bases for V and 1 base for J; bases not matched to a gene: 9. Germline assignment: CDR1 SNHLY and CDR2 FYNNEI. This CDR3 is 15 amino acids long. For the CDR3, the DNA is TGTGCCAGCAACATTGACAGGGTATTCCAAGAGACCCAGTACTTC. Translation: CASNIDRVFQETQYF.

This sequence joins TRBV6-1 and TRBJ1-5; a possible D gene is TRBD1 (6 bases). CDR1 and CDR2 from the germline V gene are MNHNS and SASEGT. This CDR3 has 17 residues. V dropped 6 bases and J dropped 0 bases, with 18 bases sitting between them. The CDR3 loop is CASRQDSARYSNQPQHF. Here the CDR3 DNA reads TGTGCCAGCAGACAGGACAGCGCTAGGTATAGCAATCAGCCCCAGCATTTT.